The rows below give T cell receptor beta chains drawn from one sample of a study of patients and donors after allogeneic stem cell transplantation. TCRdb re-called the RT-PCR reads through MiXCR, storing one row per CDR3 protein. This sample has around 23,000 distinct CDR3 sequences; 42% occur once, and the top ten carry around 72%. Sequenced: blood, either unsorted or a sorted T cell fraction (not recorded which). The receptors originated from a human donor who was either an allogeneic HSCT recipient or a stem cell or donor lymphocyte infusion donor (not recorded which). It is not recorded whose cells these are; they may come from a transplant donor. Both conserved end residues are trimmed from each CDR3.

V,CDR3
TRBV7-6,ASSPRGQGEKLF
TRBV4-1,ASSPLRTRTDTQY
TRBV7-9,ASSLEEGIVYGYT
TRBV9,ASQDSLYGYT
TRBV5-1,ASSSSGTGGARASYEQY
TRBV29-1,SGATGTGPQETQY
TRBV18,ASSLLHGYDSPLH
TRBV5-1,ASSLAGGTNYNEQF
TRBV7-7,ASSLSGTSTDTQY
TRBV12-3/TRBV12-4,ATTSSGDTEAF
TRBV20-1,SASLAGGTEKLF
TRBV5-1,ASGSTTDTQY
TRBV10-2,ASLVAGGARNSPLH
TRBV29-1,SVSPGTGRAGELF
TRBV5-1,ASSLDQHWTQY
TRBV7-6,ASSRRMDYGYT
TRBV27,ASSLYSAGIKGEQY
TRBV15,ATSRVPGGPYNEQF
TRBV7-9,ASSSLRDASTDTQY
TRBV5-1,ASSYQGDTEAF
TRBV6-5,ASSYYGYGYT
TRBV7-3,ASSLTRQETQY
TRBV10-3,AARTGGTEAF
TRBV15,ATSRVRGSYNEQF
TRBV4-1,ASSWGQGVRGNGYT
TRBV29-1,SVWTVKAF
TRBV6-5,ATQKAGELF
TRBV12-3/TRBV12-4,ASSLSWNGDTQY
TRBV7-9,ASSSLGKPGGYT
TRBV12-3/TRBV12-4,ASSLTGDGQPQH
TRBV15,ATSKDWATDTQY
TRBV3-1,ASSQFYGSYEQY
TRBV5-6,ASSSSRDSLSGANVLT
TRBV3-1,ASSLRSQASPLH
TRBV5-8,ASSLDPNRARKTQY
TRBV3-1,ASSQGTDNSPLH
TRBV20-1,SGLAGGRTGELF
TRBV15,ATSRDFAQGAINEKLF
TRBV5-5,ASSLDFRPNYGYT
TRBV25-1,ASQTSGRTYNEQF
TRBV7-9,ASSLAYRGEEKLF
TRBV15,ATSREVLDSVHGYT
TRBV7-6,ASSLWTDQPQH
TRBV5-1,ASTNQQQGLETQY
TRBV5-5,ASSLRGRQPQH
TRBV5-1,ASMWADRDTGELF
TRBV28,ASSSPVYGRLDYEQY